A selection of T cell receptor beta chains follows, all from one sample in a study of metastatic and nonmetastatic thyroid tumors. TCRdb ran MiXCR on the PCR reads. There are 45,000 to 50,000 clones in the sample; over 20% occur only once, and about 3.8% lies in the top ten. Sequenced: blood. The receptors were sampled from a male donor with papillary thyroid cancer or a benign thyroid nodule (not recorded which). Some clones in this sample may be carry-over from other donors' samples. Each CDR3 is given with its conserved first and last residue. A D gene is named only where the DNA matches it firmly. Size values are once, few and many counts, or a class for expanded clones, and some rows have none.

D: TRBD2; size: many; V: TRBV27; J: TRBJ2-2; CDR3: CASSSLLAGANTGELFF; DNA: TGTGCCAGCAGTTCCCTTCTAGCGGGAGCTAACACCGGGGAGCTGTTTTTT
D: TRBD1; size: many; V: TRBV12-3/TRBV12-4; J: TRBJ1-5; CDR3: CASRGTGIQPQHF; DNA: TGTGCCAGCAGGGGGACAGGGATACAGCCCCAGCATTTT
D: -; size: few; V: TRBV12-3/TRBV12-4; J: TRBJ1-1; CDR3: CASSLTGSTVFTEAFF; DNA: TGTGCCAGCAGTTTAACAGGGTCAACGGTATTCACTGAAGCTTTCTTT
D: -; size: many; V: TRBV12-3/TRBV12-4; J: TRBJ2-3; CDR3: CASSQGQGRTDTQYF; DNA: TGTGCCAGTTCACAGGGCCAAGGTCGCACAGATACGCAGTATTTT
D: TRBD2; size: -; V: TRBV19; J: TRBJ2-1; CDR3: CASSSGGANEQFF; DNA: TGTGCCAGTTCGTCGGGAGGGGCAAATGAGCAGTTCTTC
D: TRBD1; size: many; V: TRBV27; J: TRBJ2-1; CDR3: CASSSGTGGYNEQFF; DNA: TGTGCCAGCAGTTCCGGGACAGGGGGTTACAATGAGCAGTTCTTC
D: -; size: many; V: TRBV20-1; J: TRBJ1-5; CDR3: CSASLGGYRQPQHF; DNA: TGCAGTGCTAGCTTGGGGGGGTATCGTCAGCCCCAGCATTTT
D: -; size: many; V: TRBV10-3; J: TRBJ2-3; CDR3: CAISETKRAEQGRTDTQYF; DNA: TGTGCCATCAGTGAGACGAAGCGAGCCGAACAGGGTCGCACAGATACGCAGTATTTT
D: TRBD2; size: -; V: TRBV20-1; J: TRBJ2-7; CDR3: CSAREWGGPYEQYF; DNA: TGCAGTGCTAGAGAATGGGGGGGACCCTACGAGCAGTACTTC
D: -; size: many; V: TRBV6-2/TRBV6-3; J: TRBJ2-7; CDR3: CASSYGQTIAYEQYF; DNA: TGTGCCAGCAGTTACGGACAGACTATAGCCTACGAGCAGTACTTC
D: -; size: few; V: TRBV19; J: TRBJ1-2; CDR3: CASSGRDGANYGYTF; DNA: TGTGCCAGTAGTGGCCGGGACGGAGCTAACTATGGCTACACCTTC
D: TRBD1; size: many; V: TRBV20-1; J: TRBJ2-7; CDR3: CSARQGEYEQYF; DNA: TGCAGTGCTAGACAGGGGGAATACGAGCAGTACTTC
D: -; size: few; V: TRBV5-1; J: TRBJ2-7; CDR3: CASSDSFYEQYF; DNA: TGCGCCAGCTCGGACAGCTTCTACGAGCAGTACTTC
D: TRBD2; size: -; V: TRBV13; J: TRBJ2-1; CDR3: CASSSGRGNEQFF; DNA: TGTGCCAGCTCTAGCGGGAGGGGCAATGAGCAGTTCTTC
D: -; size: -; V: TRBV7-8; J: TRBJ2-3; CDR3: CASSLSDTQYF; DNA: TGTGCCAGCAGCCTATCAGATACGCAGTATTTT
D: -; size: few; V: TRBV6-1; J: TRBJ2-5; CDR3: CASIAQGLSETQYF; DNA: TGTGCCAGCATTGCCCAGGGGTTATCAGAGACCCAGTACTTC
D: -; size: -; V: TRBV20-1; J: TRBJ1-5; CDR3: CSASEAGIGQPQHF; DNA: TGCAGTGCTAGTGAGGCGGGGATCGGTCAGCCCCAGCATTTT
D: TRBD1; size: many; V: TRBV6-5; J: TRBJ1-5; CDR3: CASSLMGTGKYGNQPQHF; DNA: TGTGCCAGCAGCCTTATGGGGACAGGGAAGTACGGCAATCAGCCCCAGCATTTT
D: -; size: few; V: TRBV5-4; J: TRBJ1-1; CDR3: CASSPGGRGTGTEAFF; DNA: TGTGCCAGCAGCCCGGGGGGGAGGGGCACGGGCACTGAAGCTTTCTTT
D: -; size: many; V: TRBV10-3; J: TRBJ2-7; CDR3: CAIRSPQGYYEQYF; DNA: TGTGCCATCAGATCCCCACAGGGCTACTACGAGCAGTACTTC
D: -; size: many; V: TRBV2; J: TRBJ2-6; CDR3: CASKRAQTSSGANVLTF; DNA: TGTGCCAGCAAACGGGCACAGACTAGCTCTGGGGCCAACGTCCTGACTTTC
D: -; size: many; V: TRBV7-8; J: TRBJ1-3; CDR3: CASSLRQASGNTIYF; DNA: TGTGCCAGCAGCCTAAGGCAGGCCTCTGGAAACACCATATATTTT
D: TRBD1; size: many; V: TRBV19; J: TRBJ1-4; CDR3: CASSQNRGSNEKLFF; DNA: TGTGCCAGTAGTCAAAACAGGGGGAGTAATGAAAAACTGTTTTTT
D: TRBD1; size: many; V: TRBV5-1; J: TRBJ2-1; CDR3: CASRPGTGYLYEQFF; DNA: TGCGCCAGCAGACCCGGGACAGGTTACTTGTATGAGCAGTTCTTC
D: TRBD2; size: many; V: TRBV11-2; J: TRBJ2-3; CDR3: CASSPGGSGSTDTQYF; DNA: TGTGCCAGCAGCCCGGGGGGAAGCGGGAGCACAGATACGCAGTATTTT
D: -; size: many; V: TRBV12-3/TRBV12-4; J: TRBJ1-2; CDR3: CASSLSGGRGYTF; DNA: TGTGCCAGCAGTTTATCGGGGGGCAGGGGCTACACCTTC
D: -; size: medium-sized; V: TRBV4-1; J: TRBJ2-5; CDR3: CASSQDRLQETQYF; DNA: TGCGCCAGCAGCCAAGATCGGCTACAAGAGACCCAGTACTTC
D: TRBD1; size: many; V: TRBV28; J: TRBJ2-3; CDR3: CASSQGAGDTDTQYF; DNA: TGTGCCAGCAGCCAGGGGGCAGGGGATACAGATACGCAGTATTTT
D: TRBD1; size: few; V: TRBV5-1; J: TRBJ2-1; CDR3: CASSLTGTGTHEQFF; DNA: TGCGCCAGCAGCTTGACCGGGACAGGGACCCATGAGCAGTTCTTC
D: -; size: -; V: TRBV18; J: TRBJ2-2; CDR3: CASSPRGNSNTGELFF; DNA: TGTGCCAGCTCACCAAGGGGGAATTCGAACACCGGGGAGCTGTTTTTT
D: -; size: many; V: TRBV5-6; J: TRBJ2-5; CDR3: CASSLVLQETQYF; DNA: TGTGCCAGCAGCTTGGTACTCCAAGAGACCCAGTACTTC
D: TRBD1; size: many; V: TRBV7-2; J: TRBJ1-1; CDR3: CASFRDRATEAFF; DNA: TGTGCCAGCTTCCGGGACAGGGCGACTGAAGCTTTCTTT
D: -; size: -; V: TRBV11-3; J: TRBJ2-2; CDR3: CASSSRGNTGELFF; DNA: TGTGCCAGCAGTTCGCGGGGGAACACCGGGGAGCTGTTTTTT
D: -; size: many; V: TRBV6-1; J: TRBJ2-5; CDR3: CASKVGRTQETQYF; DNA: TGTGCCAGCAAGGTGGGGAGGACCCAAGAGACCCAGTACTTC
D: -; size: -; V: TRBV30; J: TRBJ1-1; CDR3: CAWSVPGRRGISTEAFF; DNA: TGTGCCTGGAGTGTACCGGGACGGAGGGGTATTAGCACTGAAGCTTTCTTT
D: -; size: many; V: TRBV12-3/TRBV12-4; J: TRBJ1-6; CDR3: CASSVANSPLHF; DNA: TGTGCCAGCAGTGTGGCCAATTCACCCCTCCACTTT
D: TRBD1; size: many; V: TRBV7-9; J: TRBJ1-3; CDR3: CASSEDRVSGNTIYF; DNA: TGTGCCAGCAGCGAAGACAGGGTATCAGGAAACACCATATATTTT
D: -; size: -; V: TRBV4-1; J: TRBJ1-4; CDR3: CASSQEGLRLFF; DNA: TGCGCCAGCAGCCAAGAGGGTCTAAGACTGTTTTTT
D: -; size: medium-sized; V: TRBV6-2/TRBV6-3; J: TRBJ1-6; CDR3: CASSYADPENSPLHF; DNA: TGTGCCAGCAGTTACGCCGACCCTGAAAATTCACCCCTCCACTTT
D: TRBD1; size: many; V: TRBV2; J: TRBJ1-5; CDR3: CASSLRDRRQPQHF; DNA: TGTGCCAGCAGCCTCCGGGACAGGAGGCAGCCCCAGCATTTT
D: TRBD2; size: few; V: TRBV28; J: TRBJ2-3; CDR3: CASRPGGYTDTQYF; DNA: TGTGCCAGCAGACCGGGGGGATACACAGATACGCAGTATTTT
D: TRBD1; size: few; V: TRBV28; J: TRBJ1-6; CDR3: CARASGTGASPLQF; DNA: TGTGCCAGAGCTTCCGGGACAGGGGCTTCACCCCTCCAATTT
D: -; size: few; V: TRBV12-3/TRBV12-4; J: TRBJ1-2; CDR3: CALQEGNYGYTF; DNA: TGTGCCCTACAGGAGGGGAACTATGGCTACACCTTC
D: -; size: many; V: TRBV5-6; J: TRBJ1-2; CDR3: CASSLGDYGYTF; DNA: TGTGCCAGCAGCTTGGGGGACTATGGCTACACCTTC
D: -; size: many; V: TRBV5-1; J: TRBJ1-2; CDR3: CASSSSQRGYTF; DNA: TGCGCCAGCAGCTCCTCCCAACGGGGCTACACCTTC
D: -; size: many; V: TRBV12-3/TRBV12-4; J: TRBJ1-1; CDR3: CASSPRDNTEAFF; DNA: TGTGCCAGCAGCCCCAGGGATAACACTGAAGCTTTCTTT
D: -; size: -; V: TRBV5-1; J: TRBJ2-5; CDR3: CASSLVGRQETQYF; DNA: TGCGCCAGCAGCTTGGTGGGCAGACAAGAGACCCAGTACTTC
D: -; size: many; V: TRBV3-1; J: TRBJ2-3; CDR3: CASSQRRETELRTDTQYF; DNA: TGTGCCAGCAGCCAACGTAGGGAGACAGAACTTCGCACAGATACGCAGTATTTT
D: TRBD1; size: many; V: TRBV4-1; J: TRBJ1-1; CDR3: CASSPVRGPGYTEAFF; DNA: TGCGCCAGCAGCCCAGTGAGGGGGCCAGGGTACACTGAAGCTTTCTTT
D: TRBD1; size: -; V: TRBV20-1; J: TRBJ1-6; CDR3: CSARPGRGRPYSPLHF; DNA: TGCAGTGCTAGACCCGGGAGGGGGCGTCCTTATTCACCCCTCCACTTT
D: -; size: few; V: TRBV27; J: TRBJ1-6; CDR3: CASSLIWRPYNSPLHF; DNA: TGTGCCAGCAGTTTAATCTGGAGGCCCTATAACTCACCCCTCCACTTT
D: -; size: few; V: TRBV6-1; J: TRBJ1-3; CDR3: CANKRAPDRSSGNTIYF; DNA: TGTGCCAACAAGCGGGCGCCTGACAGAAGCTCTGGAAACACCATATATTTT
D: -; size: -; V: TRBV20-1; J: TRBJ2-1; CDR3: CSARARRWTPNEQFF; DNA: TGCAGTGCTAGAGCTCGGCGGTGGACTCCGAATGAGCAGTTCTTC
D: -; size: many; V: TRBV18; J: TRBJ2-5; CDR3: CASSPTRGMGETQYF; DNA: TGTGCCAGCTCCCCGACGAGGGGGATGGGGGAGACCCAGTACTTC
D: -; size: many; V: TRBV28; J: TRBJ2-3; CDR3: CASSLGAALRTDTQYF; DNA: TGTGCCAGCAGTCTGGGGGCGGCGCTCCGCACAGATACGCAGTATTTT
D: -; size: many; V: TRBV27; J: TRBJ2-7; CDR3: CASIDSSREQYF; DNA: TGTGCCAGCATCGACTCGTCGAGGGAGCAGTACTTC
D: -; size: -; V: TRBV4-1; J: TRBJ1-1; CDR3: CASSQDLGHITALNTEAFF; DNA: TGCGCCAGCAGCCAAGATTTGGGGCACATTACCGCCTTGAACACTGAAGCTTTCTTT